The 22 T cell receptor beta chains given below trace back to one sample, sequenced in a study of cytomegalovirus exposure and HLA in healthy donors. The PCR used 60 Vbeta and 13 Jbeta primers. Produced via immunoSEQ multiplex PCR; TCRdb's table is partial and in-frame only. The table records under 130,000 clones, approximately 72% of them present only once. Specimen: PBMCs. All receptors derive from a man under 40 in good health and CMV-seronegative.

The sample holds one count of this clone. The rearrangement uses TRBV2 and TRBJ2-2; TRBD1 matches 8 bases. Germline CDR1 reads SNHLY; CDR2 reads FYNNEI. The CDR3 length is 16 residues. V was pared by 5 bases and J by 6 bases, with 11 bases of the junction left unmatched. The chain's CDR3 is CASSPRTGMVSGELFF. In DNA, the CDR3 is TGTGCCAGCAGTCCCCGGACAGGGATGGTATCCGGGGAGCTGTTTTTT. The whole variable domain, remainder taken from reference TRBV2 and TRBJ2-2, is EPEVTQTPSHQVTQMGQEVILRCVPISNHLYFYWYRQILGQKVEFLVSFYNNEISEKSEIFDDQFSVERPDGSNFTLKIRSTKLEDSAMYFCASSPRTGMVSGELFFGEGSRLTVL.

V usage is TRBV4-3 and J usage is TRBJ2-3, with TRBD2 matching over 8 bases. J gave up 2 bases and V 3 bases, and 10 bases lay outside the gene matches. The CDR3 extends over 17 amino acids. Germline V gene sequence: CDR1 LGHNA, CDR2 YSLEER. In DNA form, the CDR3 reads TGCGCCAGCAGCCAGGGCGGGGGGCTAGGTGACACAGATACGCAGTATTTT. It yields the protein CASSQGGGLGDTDTQYF.

The chain combines TRBV4-1 with TRBJ1-1; D is uncertain. Germline V gene data show CDR1 as MGHRA and CDR2 as YSYEKL. The CDR3 has 13 residues. The V end lost 4 bases, the J end lost 1 base, and 7 bases lay between the germline ends. CDR3 sequence: CASSLFWNTEAFF. DNA of the CDR3: TGCGCCAGCAGCCTCTTCTGGAACACTGAAGCTTTCTTT.

The chain joins TRBV27 to TRBJ1-2; perhaps TRBD1 as D (6 bases). The CDR3 is 13 amino acids. Trimming shortened V by 5 bases and J by 8 bases, and 15 bases separated the two germline ends. Germline loops: CDR1 MNHEY, CDR2 SMNVEV (reference sequence). This chain's CDR3 is CASSTYRADGYTF. CDR3 nucleotide sequence: TGTGCCAGCAGTACCTACAGGGCTGACGGCTACACCTTC.

The rearrangement uses TRBV5-1 and TRBJ2-3; 10 bases are shared with TRBD2. Trimming removed 0 bases from V and 0 bases from J; junction bases left unmatched: 1. Germline CDR1 reads SGHRS; CDR2 reads YFSETQ. The CDR3 is 16 residues long. The CDR3 loop reads CASSLELAGSTDTQYF. DNA of the CDR3: TGCGCCAGCAGCTTGGAACTAGCGGGGAGCACAGATACGCAGTATTTT.

This rearrangement joins TRBV7-2 to TRBJ2-5; 7 bases align to TRBD1. The junction had 13 bases not matched to a gene; V was cut back by 4 bases and J by 5 bases. The CDR3 runs to 16 residues. CDR1 and CDR2 from the germline V gene are SGHTA and FQGNSA. The CDR3 DNA is TGTGCCAGCAGCTACCAATCCACAGGGGTACGGGAGACCCAGTACTTC. Its translation is CASSYQSTGVRETQYF.

This clone was counted between two and nine times. CDR3 in amino acids: CASSLEASGSYEQYF. In DNA form, the CDR3 reads TGTGCCAGCAGCTTAGAGGCTAGCGGGTCCTACGAGCAGTACTTC. The chain recombines TRBV7-6 with TRBJ2-7; TRBD2 aligns across 8 bases. V lost 1 base and J lost 1; bases outside the gene matches: 3. In germline, CDR1 is SGHVS, CDR2 FNYEAQ. The CDR3 covers 15 residues.

The chain uses TRBV11-2 and TRBJ1-3; possibly TRBD1 for D (5 bases). From germline, CDR1 is SGHAT and CDR2 FQNNGV. V was pared by 2 bases and J by 2 bases, with 7 bases between. This CDR3 comprises 14 residues. The CDR3: CASSLSGAGNTIYF. The CDR3 bases are TGTGCCAGCAGCTTATCGGGGGCTGGAAACACCATATATTTT.

The V and J genes are TRBV6-1 and TRBJ2-7, with D unresolved. The CDR3 runs to 12 residues. Germline V gene data show CDR1 as MNHNS and CDR2 as SASEGT. Trimming removed 5 bases at V and 3 bases at J, with 8 bases between. The CDR3 sequence: CASSSLLYEQYF. In DNA form, the CDR3 reads TGTGCCAGCAGTTCTCTTCTCTACGAGCAGTACTTC.

The chain links TRBV6-5 to TRBJ1-5, with no clear D. With 5 bases removed from V and 7 bases from J, the gap between germline ends came to 12 bases. This CDR3 spans 13 amino acids. Germline CDR1 MNHEY, CDR2 SVGAGI. The CDR3 DNA sequence: TGTGCCAGCAGTCAAGGAAACGGGCAGCCCCAGCATTTT. It encodes CASSQGNGQPQHF.

The chain recombines TRBV6-6 with TRBJ2-7, with TRBD2 matching over 9 bases. Germline CDR1 MNHNY, CDR2 SVGAGI (reference sequence). This CDR3 is 15 amino acids long. Trimming at V came to 6 bases and at J to 5 bases, leaving 11 bases not matched to a gene. This chain's CDR3 is CASSREGLAYHEQYF. Here the CDR3 DNA reads TGTGCCAGCAGCCGCGAGGGACTAGCCTACCACGAGCAGTACTTC.

Here the CDR3 reads CASSERGETQYF. The DNA for the CDR3 is TGTGCCAGCAGTGAAAGAGGAGAGACCCAGTACTTC. The rearrangement uses TRBV6-1 and TRBJ2-5; D is ambiguous. Germline CDR1 and CDR2: MNHNS and SASEGT. The CDR3 consists of 12 residues. V dropped 2 bases and J dropped 4 bases, with 5 bases sitting between them.

This clone has more than one count but fewer than ten. The gene calls are TRBV5-1 and TRBJ2-2; the match to TRBD1 covers 7 bases. Unmatched junction bases numbered 4, after V lost 5 bases and J lost 0 bases. CDR3 length: 15 residues. Germline V lookup: CDR1 SGHRS, CDR2 YFSETQ. The CDR3 sequence is CASRWDSANTGELFF. Here the CDR3 DNA reads TGCGCCAGCAGATGGGACAGCGCGAACACCGGGGAGCTGTTTTTT.

This chain uses TRBV5-1 with TRBJ1-2; TRBD1 matches 7 bases. Trimming at V came to 4 bases and at J to 6 bases, leaving 6 bases not matched to a gene. The CDR3 has 13 amino acids. Germline V gene data show CDR1 as SGHRS and CDR2 as YFSETQ. The CDR3 loop reads CASSQTGVNGYTF. The CDR3 DNA reads as TGCGCCAGCAGCCAAACAGGGGTGAATGGCTACACCTTC.

The chain uses TRBV11-3 and TRBJ1-1; no reliable D call. Germline V gene sequence: CDR1 SGHNT, CDR2 YENEEA. CDR3 length: 13 amino acids. V was clipped by 0 bases and J by 5 bases, with 7 bases between them. CDR3 in DNA: TGTGCCAGCAGCTTAGATTCCCGGACTGAAGCTTTCTTT. It encodes CASSLDSRTEAFF.

The chain combines TRBV4-3 with TRBJ2-7; D gene uncertain. With 3 bases removed from V and 7 bases from J, the gap between germline ends came to 19 bases. The CDR3 spans 15 residues. In germline, CDR1 is LGHNA, CDR2 YSLEER. CDR3 nucleotide sequence: TGCGCCAGCAGCCAGGTCCCTCGCGGCCCACGAGAGCAGTACTTC. Protein sequence: CASSQVPRGPREQYF.

The rearrangement joins TRBV30 to TRBJ2-7, with 10 positions matching TRBD2. CDR3 size: 17 residues. V lost 0 bases and J lost 4; bases outside the gene matches: 12. The germline gives CDR1 GTSNPN, CDR2 SVGIG (reference sequence). The CDR3: CAWSVHRSGRAQYEQYF. The CDR3 DNA follows: TGTGCCTGGAGTGTACATCGGAGCGGGAGGGCCCAGTACGAGCAGTACTTC. Filled out from reference TRBV30 and TRBJ2-7, the complete variable domain reads SQTIHQWPATLVQPVGSPLSLECTVEGTSNPNLYWYRQAAGRGLQLLFYSVGIGQISSEVPQNLSASRPQDRQFILSSKKLLLSDSGFYLCAWSVHRSGRAQYEQYFGPGTRLTVT.

This chain joins TRBV6-5 and TRBJ2-4; D perhaps matches TRBD1 (5 bases). The germline CDR1 and CDR2 sequences are MNHEY and SVGAGI. V was pared by 0 bases and J by 5 bases, with 11 bases between. There are 15 residues in the CDR3. The CDR3 loop reads CASSYSRVGENIQYF. In nucleotides, the CDR3 is TGTGCCAGCAGTTACTCTCGGGTAGGGGAAAACATTCAGTACTTC.

The rearrangement uses TRBV4-1 and TRBJ2-4; D is possibly TRBD1 (5 bases). The V gene's germline CDR1 is MGHRA and CDR2 YSYEKL. The CDR3 is 15 amino acids. V was cut by 0 bases and J by 5 bases, with 11 bases left in between. CDR3 in amino acids: CASSQDGDRQNIQYF. CDR3 nucleotides: TGCGCCAGCAGCCAAGACGGTGACAGACAAAACATTCAGTACTTC.

The J gene is TRBJ1-2, the V gene TRBV10-1; perhaps TRBD1 as D (5 bases). CDR1 WNHNN and CDR2 SYGVQD come from the germline V gene (reference sequence). This CDR3 has 16 amino acids. V shed 3 bases and J shed 4 bases, with 18 bases lying between them. CDR3 sequence: CASSDFGRVRSYGYTF. DNA of the CDR3: TGCGCCAGCAGTGATTTCGGCAGGGTAAGATCCTATGGCTACACCTTC.

The rearrangement joins TRBV9 to TRBJ2-3, with unresolved D. Germline V CDR1 and CDR2: SGDLS, YYNGEE. This CDR3 has 16 residues. V shed 3 bases and J shed 5 bases, with 19 bases lying between them. CDR3 coding DNA: TGTGCCAGCAGCGCGAGTAGGAGCCCACATTTAGATACGCAGTATTTT. Translation gives CASSASRSPHLDTQYF.

The rearrangement links TRBV10-3 to TRBJ2-3; D might be TRBD1 (6 bases). Germline V lookup: CDR1 ENHRY, CDR2 SYGVKD. This CDR3 region has 16 residues. The V end lost 6 bases, the J end lost 5 bases, and 21 bases lay between the germline ends. The CDR3 sequence: CAISKNNLQGGDTQYF. The DNA for the CDR3 is TGTGCCATCAGCAAAAACAATCTACAGGGCGGAGATACGCAGTATTTT.